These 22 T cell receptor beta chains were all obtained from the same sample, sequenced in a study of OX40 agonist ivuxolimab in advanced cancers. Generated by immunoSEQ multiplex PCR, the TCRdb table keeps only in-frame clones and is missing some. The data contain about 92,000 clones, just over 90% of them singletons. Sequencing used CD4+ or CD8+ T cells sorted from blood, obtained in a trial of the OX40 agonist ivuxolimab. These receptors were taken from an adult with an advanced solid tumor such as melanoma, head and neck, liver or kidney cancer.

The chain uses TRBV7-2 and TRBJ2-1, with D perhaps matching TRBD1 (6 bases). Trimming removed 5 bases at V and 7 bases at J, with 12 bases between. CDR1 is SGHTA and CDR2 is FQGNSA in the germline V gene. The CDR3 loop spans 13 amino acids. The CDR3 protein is CASSPHRVNEQFF. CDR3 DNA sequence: TGTGCCAGCAGCCCTCACAGGGTTAATGAGCAGTTCTTC.

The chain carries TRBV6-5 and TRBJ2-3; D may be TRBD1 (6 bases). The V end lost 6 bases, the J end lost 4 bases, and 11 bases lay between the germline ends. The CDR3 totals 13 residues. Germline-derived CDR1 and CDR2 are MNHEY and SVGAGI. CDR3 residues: CASSQGRADTQYF. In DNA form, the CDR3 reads TGTGCCAGCAGCCAGGGGAGAGCAGATACGCAGTATTTT.

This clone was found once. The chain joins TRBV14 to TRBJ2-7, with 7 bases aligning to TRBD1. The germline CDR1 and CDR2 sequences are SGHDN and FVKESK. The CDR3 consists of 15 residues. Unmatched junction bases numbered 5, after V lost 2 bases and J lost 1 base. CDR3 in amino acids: CASSQTGQASYEQYF. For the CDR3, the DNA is TGTGCCAGCAGCCAAACTGGACAGGCGTCCTACGAGCAGTACTTC. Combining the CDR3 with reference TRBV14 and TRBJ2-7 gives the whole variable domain EAGVTQFPSHSVIEKGQTVTLRCDPISGHDNLYWYRRVMGKEIKFLLHFVKESKQDESGMPNNRFLAERTGGTYSTLKVQPAELEDSGVYFCASSQTGQASYEQYFGPGTRLTVT.

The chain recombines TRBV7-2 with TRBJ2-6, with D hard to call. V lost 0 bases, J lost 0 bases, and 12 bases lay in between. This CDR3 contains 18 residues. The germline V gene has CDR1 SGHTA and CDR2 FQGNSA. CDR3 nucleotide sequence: TGTGCCAGCAGCTTAGCGGCGCAGCTTGACTCTGGGGCCAACGTCCTGACTTTC. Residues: CASSLAAQLDSGANVLTF.

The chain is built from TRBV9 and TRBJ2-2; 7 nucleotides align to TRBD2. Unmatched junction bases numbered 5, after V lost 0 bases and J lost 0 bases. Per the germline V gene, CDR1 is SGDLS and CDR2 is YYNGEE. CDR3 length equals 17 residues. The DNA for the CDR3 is TGTGCCAGCAGCGTAGGCCCAGCGGGATCGAACACCGGGGAGCTGTTTTTT. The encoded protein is CASSVGPAGSNTGELFF.

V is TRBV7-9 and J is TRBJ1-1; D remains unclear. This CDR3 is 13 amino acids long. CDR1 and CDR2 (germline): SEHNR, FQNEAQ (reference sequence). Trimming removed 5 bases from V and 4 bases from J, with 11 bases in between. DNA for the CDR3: TGTGCCAGCAGCACCCAGGTCGGCACTGAAGCTTTCTTT. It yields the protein CASSTQVGTEAFF.

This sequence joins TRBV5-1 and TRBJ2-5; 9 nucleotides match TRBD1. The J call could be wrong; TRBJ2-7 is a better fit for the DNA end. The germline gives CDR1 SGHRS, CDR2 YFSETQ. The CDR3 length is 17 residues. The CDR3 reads CASSLGPTGTGSYEQYF. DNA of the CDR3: TGCGCCAGCAGCTTAGGTCCGACCGGGACAGGGAGCTACGAGCAGTACTTC.

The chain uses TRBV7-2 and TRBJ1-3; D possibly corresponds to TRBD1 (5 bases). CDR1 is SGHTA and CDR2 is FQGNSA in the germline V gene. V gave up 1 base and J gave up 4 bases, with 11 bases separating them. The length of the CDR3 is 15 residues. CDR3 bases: TGTGCCAGCAGCTTAGTCGGAGGGACGGGAAACACCATATATTTT. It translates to CASSLVGGTGNTIYF.

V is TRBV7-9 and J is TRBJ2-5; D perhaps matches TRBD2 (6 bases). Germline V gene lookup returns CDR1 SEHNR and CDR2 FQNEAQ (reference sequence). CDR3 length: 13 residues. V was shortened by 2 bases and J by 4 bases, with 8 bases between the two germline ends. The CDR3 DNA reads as TGTGCCAGCAGCTTAACGGGAGTAGAGACCCAGTACTTC. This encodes CASSLTGVETQYF. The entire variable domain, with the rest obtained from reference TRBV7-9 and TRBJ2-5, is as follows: DTGVSQNPRHKITKRGQNVTFRCDPISEHNRLYWYRQTLGQGPEFLTYFQNEAQLEKSRLLSDRFSAERPKGSFSTLEIQRTEQGDSAMYLCASSLTGVETQYFGPGTRLLVL.

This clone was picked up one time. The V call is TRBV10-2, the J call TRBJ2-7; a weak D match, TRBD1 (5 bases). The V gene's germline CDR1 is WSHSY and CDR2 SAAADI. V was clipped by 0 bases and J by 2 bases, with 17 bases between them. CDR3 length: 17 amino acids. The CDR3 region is CASSESKGFWGAYEQYF. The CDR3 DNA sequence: TGCGCCAGCAGTGAGTCGAAAGGGTTTTGGGGCGCCTACGAGCAGTACTTC.

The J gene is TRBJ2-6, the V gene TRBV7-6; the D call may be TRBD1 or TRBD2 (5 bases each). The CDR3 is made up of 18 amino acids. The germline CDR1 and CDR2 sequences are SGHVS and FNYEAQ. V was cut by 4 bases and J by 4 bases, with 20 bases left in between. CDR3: CASSSVSPGHVGANVLTF. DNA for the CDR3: TGTGCCAGCAGCTCCGTCTCCCCGGGGCACGTCGGGGCCAACGTCCTGACTTTC.

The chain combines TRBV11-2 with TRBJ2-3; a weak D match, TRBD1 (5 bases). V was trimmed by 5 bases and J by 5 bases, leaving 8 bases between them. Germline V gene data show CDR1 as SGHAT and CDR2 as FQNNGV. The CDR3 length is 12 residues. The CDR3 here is CASSPQGDTQYF. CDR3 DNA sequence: TGTGCCAGCAGCCCCCAGGGAGATACGCAGTATTTT.

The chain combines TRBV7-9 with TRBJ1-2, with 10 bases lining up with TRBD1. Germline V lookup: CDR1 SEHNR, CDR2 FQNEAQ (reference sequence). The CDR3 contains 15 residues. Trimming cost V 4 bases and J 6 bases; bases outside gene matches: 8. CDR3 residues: CASSWGAGTGDGYTF. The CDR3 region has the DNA TGTGCCAGCAGCTGGGGGGCCGGGACAGGGGATGGCTACACCTTC.

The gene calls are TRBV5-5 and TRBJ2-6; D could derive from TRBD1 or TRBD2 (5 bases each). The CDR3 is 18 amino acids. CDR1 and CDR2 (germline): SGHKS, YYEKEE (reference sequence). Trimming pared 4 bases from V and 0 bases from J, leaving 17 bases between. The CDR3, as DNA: TGTGCCAGCAGCCTAACCGGGACCACCTACTCTGGGGCCAACGTCCTGACTTTC. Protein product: CASSLTGTTYSGANVLTF.

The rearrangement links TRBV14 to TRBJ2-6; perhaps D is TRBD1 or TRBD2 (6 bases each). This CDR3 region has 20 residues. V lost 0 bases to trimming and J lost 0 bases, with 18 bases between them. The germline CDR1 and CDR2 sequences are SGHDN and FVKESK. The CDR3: CASSQDHFWRGHSGANVLTF. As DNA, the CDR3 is TGTGCCAGCAGCCAAGATCACTTCTGGCGGGGACACTCTGGGGCCAACGTCCTGACTTTC.

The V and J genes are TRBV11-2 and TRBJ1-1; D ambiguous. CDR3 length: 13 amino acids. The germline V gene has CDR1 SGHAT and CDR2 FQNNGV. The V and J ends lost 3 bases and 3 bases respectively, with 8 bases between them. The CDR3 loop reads CASSFSRDTEAFF. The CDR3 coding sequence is TGTGCCAGCAGCTTTTCACGGGACACTGAAGCTTTCTTT.

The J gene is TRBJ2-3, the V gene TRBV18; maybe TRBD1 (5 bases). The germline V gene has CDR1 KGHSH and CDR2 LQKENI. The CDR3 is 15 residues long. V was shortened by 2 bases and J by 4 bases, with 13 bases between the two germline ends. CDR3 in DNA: TGTGCCAGCTCACCATCGACAGTGGGCGCAGATACGCAGTATTTT. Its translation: CASSPSTVGADTQYF.

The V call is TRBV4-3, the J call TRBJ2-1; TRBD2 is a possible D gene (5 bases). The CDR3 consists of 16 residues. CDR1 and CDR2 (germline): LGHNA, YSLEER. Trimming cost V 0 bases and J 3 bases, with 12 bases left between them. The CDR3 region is CASSQDRGWNYNEQFF. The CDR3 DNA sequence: TGCGCCAGCAGCCAAGATAGAGGGTGGAACTACAATGAGCAGTTCTTC.

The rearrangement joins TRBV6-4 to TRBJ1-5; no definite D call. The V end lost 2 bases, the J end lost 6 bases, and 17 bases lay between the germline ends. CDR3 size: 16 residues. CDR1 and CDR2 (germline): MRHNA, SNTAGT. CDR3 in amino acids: CASSDTTVPEGQPQHF. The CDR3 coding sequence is TGTGCCAGCAGTGACACCACGGTGCCCGAGGGTCAGCCCCAGCATTTT.

DNA for the CDR3: TGTGCCAGCAGCCGTAGCGGCTACGAGCAGTACTTC. Translating it yields CASSRSGYEQYF. The chain links TRBV14 to TRBJ2-7, with D possibly being TRBD2 (6 bases). The CDR3 loop spans 12 amino acids. Germline CDR1 reads SGHDN; CDR2 reads FVKESK. The V and J ends lost 4 bases and 3 bases respectively, with 7 bases between them. The full variable domain, rest sourced from reference TRBV14 and TRBJ2-7, is EAGVTQFPSHSVIEKGQTVTLRCDPISGHDNLYWYRRVMGKEIKFLLHFVKESKQDESGMPNNRFLAERTGGTYSTLKVQPAELEDSGVYFCASSRSGYEQYFGPGTRLTVT.

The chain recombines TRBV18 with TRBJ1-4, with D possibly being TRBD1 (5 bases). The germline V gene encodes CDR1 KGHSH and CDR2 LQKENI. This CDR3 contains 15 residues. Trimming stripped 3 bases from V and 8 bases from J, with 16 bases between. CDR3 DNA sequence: TGTGCCAGCTCACCGCCAGGGACCCCGGGCGAAAAACTGTTTTTT. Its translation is CASSPPGTPGEKLFF.

The CDR3 loop reads CASSPRATDTQYF. The DNA of the CDR3 is TGTGCCAGCTCACCACGGGCCACAGATACGCAGTATTTT. The rearrangement links TRBV18 to TRBJ2-3, with D uncertain. The CDR3 runs 13 residues. Germline CDR1 and CDR2: KGHSH and LQKENI. The ends were cut back, 1 base at V and 2 bases at J, with 4 bases in the middle.